What follows are 2 T cell receptor beta chains derived from one specimen sequenced in a study of long-term antiretroviral therapy in people with HIV. A v3.0 immunoSEQ assay was performed at survey level. Profiling relied on immunoSEQ multiplex PCR, and the TCRdb table lists in-frame clones only, not all of them. The sample records about 16,000 clones, 75% being singletons. Source: unsorted PBMCs, taken 1.5 years before starting antiretroviral therapy. The receptor source for this set is a woman aged 45 to 65 with HIV.

This clone was found once. This CDR3 reads CASSQERQGRTEAFF. The DNA of the CDR3 is TGTGCCAGCAGCCAAGAGAGGCAGGGGAGGACTGAAGCTTTCTTT. The V gene is TRBV14, the J gene TRBJ1-1, with D possibly being TRBD1 (6 bases). The germline V gene has CDR1 SGHDN and CDR2 FVKESK. With 0 bases removed from V and 5 bases from J, the gap between germline ends came to 13 bases. CDR3 length: 15 amino acids.

This chain joins TRBV4-1 and TRBJ1-4; D remains unclear. Germline V gene data show CDR1 as MGHRA and CDR2 as YSYEKL. V was trimmed by 1 base and J by 0 bases, leaving 6 bases between them. The CDR3 runs to 15 residues. CDR3 amino acids: CASSQVSATNEKLFF. The CDR3 DNA reads TGCGCCAGCAGCCAAGTATCTGCAACTAATGAAAAACTGTTTTTT.